Each of the 14 T cell receptor beta chains below was sequenced from the same sample in a study of blood T cells in healthy people across ages. Then a second PCR, running roughly 7 to 12 cycles, was carried out with a sample-barcoded 5' primer and a J-beta primer mix. Each CDR3 protein is one row after TCRdb ran MiXCR on the 5' RACE reads. This sample has 700,000 to 900,000 distinct CDR3 sequences; approximately 53% occur once, and the top ten carry approximately 41%. Sequences were obtained from blood. The receptors stem from a man older than 75 in good health.

CDR3 sequence reads: CASSDPGLAGNELFF. The CDR3 nucleotides are TGTGCCAGCAGTGACCCGGGACTAGCTGGTAATGAGCTGTTTTTT. The V and J genes are TRBV25-1 and TRBJ2-2; 9 nucleotides match TRBD2. The trim removed 3 bases at V and 11 bases at J, leaving 10 bases unmatched. This CDR3 spans 15 amino acids. Germline loops: CDR1 MGHDK, CDR2 SYGVNS.

J is TRBJ2-2 and V is TRBV9; a weak D match, TRBD1 (6 bases). The CDR3 length is 17 residues. The germline CDR1 and CDR2 sequences are SGDLS and YYNGEE. V gave up 1 base and J gave up 4 bases, with 17 bases separating them. The CDR3 DNA is TGTGCCAGCAGCGTATCCGGGACAAGGGGTGTCACCGGGGAGCTGTTTTTT. It specifies CASSVSGTRGVTGELFF.

The CDR3 DNA reads TGCAGCGTTTCTCCCGTCGGGGGAGATACGCAGTATTTT. This gives the protein CSVSPVGGDTQYF. V and J are TRBV29-1 and TRBJ2-3; D may be TRBD2 (6 bases). Germline V gene sequence: CDR1 SQVTM, CDR2 ANQGSEA. The CDR3 has 13 amino acids. The germline V and J ends were trimmed by 5 bases and 5 bases, with 14 bases remaining between them.

This sequence joins TRBV5-1 and TRBJ2-7; D tentatively reads TRBD1 or TRBD2 (5 bases each). The germline V gene has CDR1 SGHRS and CDR2 YFSETQ. V was pared by 1 base and J by 5 bases, with 13 bases between. The CDR3 extends over 14 amino acids. CDR3: CASSLIEGIHEQYF. The CDR3 region has the DNA TGCGCCAGCAGCTTGATAGAGGGGATCCACGAGCAGTACTTC.

This clonotype has just a few counts. The V call is TRBV5-1, the J call TRBJ2-7; D is unresolved. Germline-derived CDR1 and CDR2 are SGHRS and YFSETQ. The CDR3 consists of 15 residues. V was cut by 4 bases and J by 3 bases, with 17 bases left in between. The CDR3 spells CASSPVLLNLYEQYF. The CDR3 nucleotides are TGCGCCAGCAGCCCAGTCCTCCTAAACCTCTACGAGCAGTACTTC.

V and J are TRBV20-1 and TRBJ2-1; 14 positions match TRBD2. V lost 6 bases and J lost 8; bases outside the gene matches: 6. Per germline, CDR1 DFQATT and CDR2 SNEGSKA (reference sequence). The CDR3 is 14 amino acids. The CDR3 loop is CSALTSGRADEQFF. In DNA form, the CDR3 reads TGCAGTGCCTTGACTAGCGGGAGGGCCGATGAGCAGTTCTTC.

The chain carries TRBV5-1 and TRBJ2-7; TRBD2 matches 9 bases. Trimming took 4 bases from V and 3 from J; bases not matched to a gene: 5. This CDR3 is 14 amino acids long. The V gene's germline CDR1 is SGHRS and CDR2 YFSETQ. CDR3 DNA: TGCGCCAGCAGCCCCGGGACTAGCTTCTACGAGCAGTACTTC. Translated: CASSPGTSFYEQYF.

There are a few counts of this clonotype. The rearrangement uses TRBV7-9 and TRBJ2-7; no reliable D call. The CDR3 extends over 13 amino acids. Germline assignment: CDR1 SEHNR and CDR2 FQNEAQ (reference sequence). Trimming pared 5 bases from V and 0 bases from J, leaving 8 bases between. CDR3 region: CASSQPSSYEQYF. The CDR3 DNA sequence: TGTGCCAGCAGCCAGCCTAGCTCCTACGAGCAGTACTTC.

The chain couples TRBV7-2 to TRBJ2-5; D possibly uses TRBD1 or TRBD2 (5 bases each). The CDR3 extends over 14 amino acids. V was trimmed by 5 bases and J by 4 bases, leaving 14 bases between them. Per the germline V gene, CDR1 is SGHTA and CDR2 is FQGNSA. CDR3 nucleotide sequence: TGTGCCAGCAGCCTTAACCGGGACGGAGAGACCCAGTACTTC. Its protein is CASSLNRDGETQYF.

This clonotype was found a few times. The CDR3 DNA reads as TGCAGTGCCCTCGAAGGTGGTGGCTACAATGAGCAGTTCTTC. Translation gives CSALEGGGYNEQFF. V usage is TRBV20-1 and J usage is TRBJ2-1; no clear D gene. Germline V gene sequence: CDR1 DFQATT, CDR2 SNEGSKA (reference sequence). V was pared by 6 bases and J by 3 bases, with 15 bases between. CDR3 size: 14 residues.

This clonotype has a handful of counts. The rearrangement uses TRBV12-3 or TRBV12-4 and TRBJ1-2; 7 bases agree with TRBD1. V shed 3 bases, J shed 4 bases, and the junction held 8 bases outside the gene matches. The CDR3 has 15 residues. CDR3 residues: CASSFRWGQSYGYTF. The DNA of the CDR3 is TGTGCCAGCAGTTTTCGCTGGGGACAGTCCTATGGCTACACCTTC.

The V and J genes are TRBV18 and TRBJ2-7, with D perhaps TRBD2 (6 bases). The CDR3 is 14 amino acids. Trimming took off 3 bases at V and 6 bases at J, with 15 bases between the two ends. Germline CDR1 and CDR2: KGHSH and LQKENI. CDR3 in DNA: TGTGCCAGCTCACCGGCCCCCCGGCGGGGCGAGCAGTACTTC. Its translation: CASSPAPRRGEQYF.

The chain joins TRBV11-1 to TRBJ2-1; 10 bases align to TRBD2. V dropped 5 bases and J dropped 4; count of bases not matched to a gene: 5. Germline V gives CDR1 SGHAT, CDR2 FQDESV (reference sequence). The CDR3 consists of 15 residues. CDR3: CASSSPGLAYNEQFF. CDR3 nucleotides: TGTGCCAGCAGCAGTCCGGGACTAGCGTACAATGAGCAGTTCTTC.

The rearrangement joins TRBV6-5 to TRBJ1-2; no clear D gene. V lost 0 bases, J lost 2 bases, and 16 bases lay in between. CDR3 length equals 17 residues. Germline loops: CDR1 MNHEY, CDR2 SVGAGI. The CDR3: CASSYSRVRELNYGYTF. DNA for the CDR3: TGTGCCAGCAGTTACTCGCGAGTGAGGGAATTAAACTATGGCTACACCTTC.